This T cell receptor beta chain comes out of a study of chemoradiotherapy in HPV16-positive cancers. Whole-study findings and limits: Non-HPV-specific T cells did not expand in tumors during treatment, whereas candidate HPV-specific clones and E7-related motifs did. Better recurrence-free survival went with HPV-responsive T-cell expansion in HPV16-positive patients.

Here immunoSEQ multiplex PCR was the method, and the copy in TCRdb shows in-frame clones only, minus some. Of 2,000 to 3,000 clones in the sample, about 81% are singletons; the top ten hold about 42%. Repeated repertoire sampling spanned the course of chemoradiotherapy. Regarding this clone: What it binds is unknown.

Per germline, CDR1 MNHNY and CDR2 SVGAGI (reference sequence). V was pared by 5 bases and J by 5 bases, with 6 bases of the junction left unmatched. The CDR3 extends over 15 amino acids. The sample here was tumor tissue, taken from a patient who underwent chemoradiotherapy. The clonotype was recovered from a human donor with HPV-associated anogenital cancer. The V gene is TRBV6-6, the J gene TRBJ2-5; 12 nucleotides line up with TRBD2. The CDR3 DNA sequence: TGTGCCAGCAGTGCGACTAGCGGGAGTGGGGAGACCCAGTACTTC. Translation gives CASSATSGSGETQYF.